This T cell receptor (beta chain) appears in the sequencing data of a study of identical twins. Overall study findings and caveats: Conclusions were based on cross-sectional statistical analysis, without following the same donors. Within cord blood, abundant beta clonotypes carried fewer insertions, but memory repertoires showed no such trend.

Template switching introduced a universal primer site, and the cDNA bore unique molecular identifiers. One entry per CDR3 protein, called by TCRdb with MiXCR from the 5' RACE reads. The table includes about 430,000 distinct CDR3 sequences, 15% to 20% detected once. V shed 6 bases and J shed 3 bases, with 23 bases lying between them. This CDR3 is built from 16 residues. Germline V gene lookup returns CDR1 DFQATT and CDR2 SNEGSKA (reference sequence). This clonotype was observed a handful of times. Its antigen is unknown. The sequenced material came from naive T cells sorted from blood. This TCR was recovered from a man aged 45-60 years in good health. This chain joins TRBV20-1 and TRBJ1-1, with D perhaps matching TRBD1 (6 bases). CDR3 coding DNA: TGCAGTGCCCCTATTTGGGCAAGGGGGTCCGACACTGAAGCTTTCTTT. Its protein product is CSAPIWARGSDTEAFF.